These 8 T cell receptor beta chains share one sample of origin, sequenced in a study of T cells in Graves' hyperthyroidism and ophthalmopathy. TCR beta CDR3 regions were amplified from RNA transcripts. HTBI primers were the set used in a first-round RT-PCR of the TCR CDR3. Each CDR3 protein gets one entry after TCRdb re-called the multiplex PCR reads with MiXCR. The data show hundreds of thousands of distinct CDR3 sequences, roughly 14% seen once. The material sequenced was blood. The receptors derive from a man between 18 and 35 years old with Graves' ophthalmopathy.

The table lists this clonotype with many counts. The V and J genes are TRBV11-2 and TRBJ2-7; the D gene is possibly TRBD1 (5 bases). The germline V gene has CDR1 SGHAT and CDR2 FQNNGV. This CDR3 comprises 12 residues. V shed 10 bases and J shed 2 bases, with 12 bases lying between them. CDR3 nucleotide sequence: TGTGCCACCCACGACAGTCCCTACGAGCAGTACTTC. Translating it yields CATHDSPYEQYF.

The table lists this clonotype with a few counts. CDR3 amino acids: CASSRDRGPTTEAFF. DNA for the CDR3: TGCGCCAGCAGCCGGGACAGGGGGCCCACCACTGAAGCTTTCTTT. The V call is TRBV10-1, the J call TRBJ1-1, with 12 nucleotides matching TRBD1. CDR1 is WNHNN and CDR2 is SYGVQD in the germline V gene (reference sequence). With 6 bases clipped from V and 4 bases from J, the junction kept 6 bases outside the gene matches. CDR3 length: 15 amino acids.

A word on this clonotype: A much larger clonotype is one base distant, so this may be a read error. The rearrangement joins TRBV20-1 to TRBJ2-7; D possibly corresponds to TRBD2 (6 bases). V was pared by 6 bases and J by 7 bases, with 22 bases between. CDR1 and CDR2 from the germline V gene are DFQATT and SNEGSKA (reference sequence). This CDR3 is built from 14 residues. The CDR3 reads CSATDWVGGREQYF. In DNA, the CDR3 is TGCAGTGCGACGGACTGGGTGGGGGGTCGGGAGCAGTACTTC.

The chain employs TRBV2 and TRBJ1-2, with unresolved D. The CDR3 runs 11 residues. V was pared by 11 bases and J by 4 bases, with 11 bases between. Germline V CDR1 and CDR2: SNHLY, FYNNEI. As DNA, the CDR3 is TGTGCCTCACGCCCAGCCTATGGCTACACCTTC. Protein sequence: CASRPAYGYTF.

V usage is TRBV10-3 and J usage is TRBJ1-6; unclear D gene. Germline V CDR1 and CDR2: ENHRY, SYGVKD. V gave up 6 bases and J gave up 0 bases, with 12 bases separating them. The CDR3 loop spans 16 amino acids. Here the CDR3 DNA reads TGTGCCATCAGCCCGGGCCCGAGCTCCTATAATTCACCCCTCCACTTT. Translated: CAISPGPSSYNSPLHF.

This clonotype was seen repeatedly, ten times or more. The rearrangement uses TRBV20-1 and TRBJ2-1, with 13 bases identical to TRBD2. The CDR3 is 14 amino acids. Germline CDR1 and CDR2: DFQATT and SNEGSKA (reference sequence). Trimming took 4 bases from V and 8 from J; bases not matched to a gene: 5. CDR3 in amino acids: CSATRTSGSYEQFF. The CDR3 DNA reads TGCAGTGCTACCCGGACTAGCGGGAGCTATGAGCAGTTCTTC.

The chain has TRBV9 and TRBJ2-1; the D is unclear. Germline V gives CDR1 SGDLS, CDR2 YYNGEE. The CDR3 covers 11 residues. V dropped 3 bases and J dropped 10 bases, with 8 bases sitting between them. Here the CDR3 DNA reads TGTGCCAGCAGCGCCGGTTGGGAGCAGTTCTTC. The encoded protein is CASSAGWEQFF.

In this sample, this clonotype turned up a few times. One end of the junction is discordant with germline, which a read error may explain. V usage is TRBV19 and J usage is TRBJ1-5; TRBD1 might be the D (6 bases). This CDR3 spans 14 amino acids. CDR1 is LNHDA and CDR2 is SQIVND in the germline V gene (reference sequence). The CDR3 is CASTITGPDQPQHF. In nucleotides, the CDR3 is TGTGCCAGTACTATAACAGGGCCTGATCAGCCCCAGCATTTT.